This paragraph covers one T cell receptor beta chain sequence. Use of 60 Vbeta and 13 Jbeta primers characterized the PCR. Some clones are missing from TCRdb's copy, which holds only in-frame ones; the method was immunoSEQ multiplex PCR. The sample comprises roughly 100,000 clones, approximately 71% of which are singletons, and 8% to 10% rests with the top ten. This sample stems from a study of cytomegalovirus exposure and HLA in healthy donors. Trimming at V came to 5 bases and at J to 1 base, leaving 13 bases not matched to a gene. This CDR3 contains 18 residues. Germline CDR1 SGHVS, CDR2 FNYEAQ. Specimen: PBMCs. The chain recombines TRBV7-6 with TRBJ1-3, with TRBD1 matching over 8 bases. The clonotype originates from a male donor in good health and CMV-seropositive. In DNA form, the CDR3 reads TGTGCCAGCAGCCGCGGACCCCACAGGGGGAGTTCTGGAAACACCATATATTTT. Protein product: CASSRGPHRGSSGNTIYF.